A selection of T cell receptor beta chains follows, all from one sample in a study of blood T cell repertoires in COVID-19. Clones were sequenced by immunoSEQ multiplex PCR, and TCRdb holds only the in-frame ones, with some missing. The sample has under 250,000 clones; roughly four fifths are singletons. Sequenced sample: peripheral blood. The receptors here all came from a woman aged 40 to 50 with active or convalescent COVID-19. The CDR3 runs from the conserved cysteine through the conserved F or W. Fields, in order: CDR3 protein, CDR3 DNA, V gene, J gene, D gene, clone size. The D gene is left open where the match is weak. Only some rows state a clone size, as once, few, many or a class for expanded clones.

cdr3_aa: CASSESGQTPSTDTQYF
cdr3_nt: TGTGCCAGCAGTGAAAGTGGTCAGACTCCTAGCACAGATACGCAGTATTTT
v_call: TRBV2
j_call: TRBJ2-3
d_call: -
clone_size: -

cdr3_aa: CASSQQGAGF
cdr3_nt: TGTGCCAGCAGCCAACAGGGGGCGGGTTTT
v_call: TRBV7-9
j_call: TRBJ1-1
d_call: TRBD1
clone_size: -

cdr3_aa: CASSLDRSHGYTF
cdr3_nt: TGTGCCAGCAGCTTGGACAGGAGTCATGGCTACACCTTC
v_call: TRBV5-4
j_call: TRBJ1-2
d_call: -
clone_size: -

cdr3_aa: CASIIRAGSGGYTF
cdr3_nt: TGTGCCAGCATCATAAGGGCGGGATCCGGGGGCTACACCTTC
v_call: TRBV16
j_call: TRBJ1-2
d_call: -
clone_size: -

cdr3_aa: CAWSNGQEEKLFF
cdr3_nt: TGTGCCTGGAGTAACGGACAGGAAGAAAAACTGTTTTTT
v_call: TRBV30
j_call: TRBJ1-4
d_call: TRBD1
clone_size: -

cdr3_aa: CAISEDGTSGGAGDNEQFF
cdr3_nt: TGTGCCATCAGTGAGGACGGGACTAGCGGGGGGGCCGGGGACAATGAGCAGTTCTTC
v_call: TRBV10-3
j_call: TRBJ2-1
d_call: TRBD2
clone_size: -

cdr3_aa: CASNDRVGTEAFF
cdr3_nt: TGTGCCAGTAACGACAGGGTTGGCACTGAAGCTTTCTTT
v_call: TRBV19
j_call: TRBJ1-1
d_call: TRBD1
clone_size: -

cdr3_aa: CATSDATRRIAGGDEQFF
cdr3_nt: TGTGCCACCAGTGATGCGACCAGACGGATAGCGGGAGGCGATGAGCAGTTCTTC
v_call: TRBV24-1
j_call: TRBJ2-1
d_call: TRBD2
clone_size: -

cdr3_aa: CASSPGLGNIQYF
cdr3_nt: TGTGCCAGCAGCCCGGGACTAGGGAACATTCAGTACTTC
v_call: TRBV11-2
j_call: TRBJ2-4
d_call: TRBD2
clone_size: -

cdr3_aa: CASIGAGRAPDTQYF
cdr3_nt: TGCGCCAGCATAGGAGCGGGAAGGGCCCCGGATACGCAGTATTTT
v_call: TRBV5-1
j_call: TRBJ2-3
d_call: TRBD2
clone_size: -

cdr3_aa: CASSLVFSGQPGREKLFF
cdr3_nt: TGTGCCAGCAGCTTAGTGTTCTCGGGACAGCCGGGGCGTGAAAAACTGTTTTTT
v_call: TRBV7-9
j_call: TRBJ1-4
d_call: TRBD1
clone_size: once

cdr3_aa: CASSYRRNQPQHF
cdr3_nt: TGTGCCAGCAGTTATCGTCGCAATCAGCCCCAGCATTTT
v_call: TRBV6-5
j_call: TRBJ1-5
d_call: -
clone_size: -

cdr3_aa: CASSLSTVNTEAFF
cdr3_nt: TGCGCCAGCAGCTTGTCTACGGTGAACACTGAAGCTTTCTTT
v_call: TRBV5-1
j_call: TRBJ1-1
d_call: -
clone_size: -

cdr3_aa: CASSLDGGTGVSPLHF
cdr3_nt: TGCGCCAGCAGCTTGGATGGGGGGACAGGGGTCTCACCCCTCCACTTT
v_call: TRBV5-1
j_call: TRBJ1-6
d_call: TRBD1
clone_size: -